The present TCR beta chain was sequenced within a study of cytomegalovirus exposure and HLA in healthy donors. Findings and caveats of the study: In a later analysis, V- and J-gene trimming of beta chains associated with a DCLRE1C missense variant, replicated independently.

Researchers ran the PCR with 60 Vbeta and 13 Jbeta primers. TCRdb keeps only in-frame clones here, not all; method: immunoSEQ multiplex PCR. The sample lists more than 150,000 clones; over 70% were seen once. Worth noting for this clone: Its antigen is currently unknown.

CDR1 is MNHEY and CDR2 is SMNVEV in the germline V gene (reference sequence). This CDR3 has 15 residues. The trim removed 6 bases at V and 4 bases at J, leaving 9 bases unmatched. This TCR derives from a man in his forties or fifties in good health and CMV-seronegative. The rearrangement links TRBV27 to TRBJ1-5; 7 bases align to TRBD1. The material sequenced was PBMCs. In DNA, the CDR3 is TGTGCCAGCAGATCTCGACAGGGAAATAATCAGCCCCAGCATTTT. It translates to CASRSRQGNNQPQHF.